These T cell receptor beta chains were read from a single sample in a study of blood T cell repertoires in COVID-19. Sequencing was performed with immunoSEQ multiplex PCR; in TCRdb, only in-frame clones are kept and a portion is missing. Of 200,000 to 250,000 clones in the sample, roughly nine tenths were seen once. Sequenced material: PBMCs or T cells enriched from blood (not recorded which). The receptors were gathered from a man between 25 and 39 years old who had recovered from COVID-19. Each CDR3 is given with its conserved first and last residue. The D gene is left open where the match is weak. Clone size is stated in some rows and not others, as once, few, many or a class when expanded.

NA | TRBJ1-4 | TRBV7-2 | NA | CASSLMGGGTNEKLFF | TGTGCCAGCAGCTTAATGGGCGGGGGCACTAATGAAAAACTGTTTTTT
NA | TRBJ1-1 | TRBV19 | NA | CASSMPPGRAGDTEAFF | TGTGCCAGTAGTATGCCCCCCGGGAGGGCTGGGGACACTGAAGCTTTCTTT
TRBD1 | TRBJ1-1 | TRBV24-1 | NA | CATSSSQGLNTEAFF | TGTGCCACCAGTTCCTCACAGGGGCTGAACACTGAAGCTTTCTTT
TRBD2 | TRBJ2-3 | TRBV11-3 | NA | CASGGSSDTQYF | TGTGCCAGCGGCGGGAGCTCAGATACGCAGTATTTT
TRBD1 | TRBJ1-3 | TRBV5-4 | NA | CASSDRGLPSGNTIYF | TGTGCCAGCAGCGACAGGGGCCTCCCCTCTGGAAACACCATATATTTT
TRBD2 | TRBJ2-7 | TRBV19 | NA | CASSMPTGGSYEQYF | TGTGCCAGTAGTATGCCTACGGGGGGATCCTACGAGCAGTACTTC
TRBD2 | TRBJ2-2 | TRBV9 | NA | CASSPRLRGGISNTGELFF | TGTGCCAGCAGCCCTCGCCTACGGGGGGGGATTTCGAACACCGGGGAGCTGTTTTTT
NA | TRBJ1-5 | TRBV12-3/TRBV12-4 | once | CASSLSGGGAQHF | TGTGCCAGCAGTTTATCGGGGGGTGGGGCCCAGCATTTT
NA | TRBJ2-6 | TRBV5-6 | NA | CASSLVGETTLGANVLTF | TGTGCCAGCAGCTTGGTTGGAGAAACAACTCTGGGGGCCAACGTCCTGACTTTC
NA | TRBJ1-3 | TRBV5-4 | NA | CASSLEGPGNTIYF | TGTGCCAGCAGCTTGGAGGGGCCCGGAAACACCATATATTTT
TRBD1 | TRBJ2-2 | TRBV2 | NA | CASSPQGATNTGELFF | TGTGCCAGCAGTCCACAGGGGGCGACGAACACCGGGGAGCTGTTTTTT
NA | TRBJ2-1 | TRBV30 | NA | CAWSVLTGYNEQFF | TGTGCCTGGAGTGTACTCACGGGATACAATGAGCAGTTCTTC
NA | TRBJ1-5 | TRBV19 | NA | CASSFSGDNQPQHF | TGTGCCAGTAGTTTTTCAGGGGACAATCAGCCCCAGCATTTT
TRBD1 | TRBJ2-7 | TRBV4-1 | NA | CASSRDRGSYEQYF | TGCGCCAGCAGTCGCGACAGGGGGAGTTACGAGCAGTACTTC
TRBD2 | TRBJ2-2 | TRBV7-6 | once | CASSLLAGVGTGELFF | TGTGCCAGCAGCTTATTAGCGGGAGTAGGTACCGGGGAGCTGTTTTTT
NA | TRBJ2-6 | TRBV11-2 | NA | CASSLGSGSGANVLTF | TGTGCCAGCAGCCTCGGTTCGGGCTCTGGGGCCAACGTCCTGACTTTC
TRBD1 | TRBJ1-1 | TRBV5-1 | NA | CASSLAGQGTEAFF | TGCGCCAGCAGCTTGGCCGGACAGGGAACTGAAGCTTTCTTT